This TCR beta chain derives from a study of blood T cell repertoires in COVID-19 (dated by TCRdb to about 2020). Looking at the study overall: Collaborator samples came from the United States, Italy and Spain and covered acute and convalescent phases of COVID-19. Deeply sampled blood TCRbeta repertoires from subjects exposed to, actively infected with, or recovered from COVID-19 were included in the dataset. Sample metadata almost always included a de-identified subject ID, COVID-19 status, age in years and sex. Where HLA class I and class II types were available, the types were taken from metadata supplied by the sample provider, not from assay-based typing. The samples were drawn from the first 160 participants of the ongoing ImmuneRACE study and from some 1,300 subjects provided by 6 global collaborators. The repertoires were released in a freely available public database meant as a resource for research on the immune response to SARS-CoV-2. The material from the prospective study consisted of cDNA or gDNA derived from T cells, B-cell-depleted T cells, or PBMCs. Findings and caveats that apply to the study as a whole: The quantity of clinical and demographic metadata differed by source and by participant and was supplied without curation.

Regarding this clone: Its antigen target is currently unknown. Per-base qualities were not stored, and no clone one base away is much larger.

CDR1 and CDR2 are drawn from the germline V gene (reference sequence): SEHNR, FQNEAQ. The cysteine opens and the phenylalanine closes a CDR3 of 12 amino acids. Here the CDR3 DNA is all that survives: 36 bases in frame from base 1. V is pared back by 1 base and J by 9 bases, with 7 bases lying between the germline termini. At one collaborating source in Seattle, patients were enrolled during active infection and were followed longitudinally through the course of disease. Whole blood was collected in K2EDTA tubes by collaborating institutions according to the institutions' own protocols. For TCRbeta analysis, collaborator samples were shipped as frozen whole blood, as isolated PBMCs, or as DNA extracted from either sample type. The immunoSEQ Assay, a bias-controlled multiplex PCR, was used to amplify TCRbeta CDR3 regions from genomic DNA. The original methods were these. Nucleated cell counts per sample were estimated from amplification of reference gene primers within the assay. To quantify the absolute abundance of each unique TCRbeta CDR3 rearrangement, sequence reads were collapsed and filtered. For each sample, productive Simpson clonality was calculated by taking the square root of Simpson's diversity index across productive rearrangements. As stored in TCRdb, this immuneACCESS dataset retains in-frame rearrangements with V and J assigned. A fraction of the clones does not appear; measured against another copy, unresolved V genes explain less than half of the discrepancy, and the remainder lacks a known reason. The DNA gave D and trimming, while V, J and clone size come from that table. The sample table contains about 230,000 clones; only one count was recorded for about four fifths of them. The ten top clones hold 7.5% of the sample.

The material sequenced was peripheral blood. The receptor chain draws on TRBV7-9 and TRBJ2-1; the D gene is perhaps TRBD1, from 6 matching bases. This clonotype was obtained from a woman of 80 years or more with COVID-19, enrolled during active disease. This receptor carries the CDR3 CASSLGTVEQFF. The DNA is TGTGCCAGCAGCTTAGGGACAGTTGAGCAGTTCTTC.